This TCR beta chain derives from a study of shared T cell receptors in the human thymus. Produced via immunoSEQ multiplex PCR; TCRdb's table is partial and in-frame only. The sample gives roughly 560,000 clones, around 78% of which show up once; less than 0.015% is in the top ten. Germline V gene sequence: CDR1 SGDLS, CDR2 YYNGEE. The CDR3 sequence is 17 residues long. Trimming removed 3 bases at V and 0 bases at J, with 17 bases between. The same data also contributed to another study, on human thymus T cells.

Sequenced material: thymocytes. The origin of this receptor is a boy less than two years old with a congenital heart defect. The chain uses TRBV9 and TRBJ2-3; D unresolved. The CDR3 protein is CASSAPRLVESTDTQYF. CDR3 nucleotides: TGTGCCAGCAGCGCCCCCCGGTTGGTAGAGAGCACAGATACGCAGTATTTT. Supplemented by reference TRBV9 and TRBJ2-3, the full variable domain reads DSGVTQTPKHLITATGQRVTLRCSPRSGDLSVYWYQQSLDQGLQFLIQYYNGEERAKGNILERFSAQQFPDLHSELNLSSLELGDSALYFCASSAPRLVESTDTQYFGPGTRLTVL.